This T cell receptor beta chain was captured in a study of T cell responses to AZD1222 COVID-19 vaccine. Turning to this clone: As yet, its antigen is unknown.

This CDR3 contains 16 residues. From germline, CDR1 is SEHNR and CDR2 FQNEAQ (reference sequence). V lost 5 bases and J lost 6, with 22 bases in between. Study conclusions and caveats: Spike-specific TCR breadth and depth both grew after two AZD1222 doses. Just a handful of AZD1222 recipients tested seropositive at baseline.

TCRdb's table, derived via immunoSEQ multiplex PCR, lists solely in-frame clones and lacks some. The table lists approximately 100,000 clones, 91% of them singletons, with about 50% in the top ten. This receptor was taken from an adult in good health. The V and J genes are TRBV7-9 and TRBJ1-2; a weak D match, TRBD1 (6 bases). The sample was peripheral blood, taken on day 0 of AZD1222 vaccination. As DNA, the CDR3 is TGTGCCAGCAGCCCGGGGGGGGCTGCAAATCTCAATGGCTACACCTTC. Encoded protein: CASSPGGAANLNGYTF.